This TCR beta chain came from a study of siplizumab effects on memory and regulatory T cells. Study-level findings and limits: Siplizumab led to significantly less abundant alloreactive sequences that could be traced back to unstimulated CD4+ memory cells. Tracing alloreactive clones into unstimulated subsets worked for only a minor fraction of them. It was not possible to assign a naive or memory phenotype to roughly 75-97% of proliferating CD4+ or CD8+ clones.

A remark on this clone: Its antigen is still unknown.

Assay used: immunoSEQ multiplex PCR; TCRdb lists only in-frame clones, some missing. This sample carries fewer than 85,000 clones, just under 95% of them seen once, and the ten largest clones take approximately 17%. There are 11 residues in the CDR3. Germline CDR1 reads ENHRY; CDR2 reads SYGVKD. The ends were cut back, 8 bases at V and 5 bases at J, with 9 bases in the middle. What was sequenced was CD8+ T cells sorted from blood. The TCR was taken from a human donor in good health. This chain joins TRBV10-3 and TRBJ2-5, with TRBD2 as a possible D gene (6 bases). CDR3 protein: CAIGTGETQYF. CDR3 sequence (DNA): TGTGCCATCGGGACTGGGGAGACCCAGTACTTC.